This T cell receptor beta chain derives from a study of CD8 T cells in ankylosing spondylitis. This CDR3 is 14 amino acids long. The ends were cut back, 1 base at V and 3 bases at J, with 9 bases in the middle. Germline assignment: CDR1 KGHDR and CDR2 SFDVKD. General study points: For ankylosing spondylitis blood, a TCR beta motif of 8 or 9 highly homologous variants appeared characteristic. The authors reported significant enrichment of disease-linked clones in matched ankylosing spondylitis synovial fluid.

To note about this clonotype: Its target is not known.

TCRdb re-derived calls from the 5' RACE reads in MiXCR, one entry per CDR3 protein. Of 200,000 to 250,000 distinct CDR3 sequences in the sample, roughly 24% were seen once. This receptor was obtained from a male donor with ankylosing spondylitis or in good health (not recorded which). The chain uses TRBV24-1 and TRBJ2-7; D is uncertain. Material: blood, either unsorted or a sorted T cell fraction (not recorded which). CDR3 coding DNA: TGTGCCACCAGTGATTTCAGGACCAACTACGAGCAGTACTTC. It encodes CATSDFRTNYEQYF.